This TCR beta chain came from a study of shared clonotypes between healthy human individuals. Every subset's genomic DNA went evenly onto several immunoSEQ plates. TCRdb keeps only in-frame clones here, not all; method: immunoSEQ multiplex PCR. The sample includes roughly 200,000 clones, approximately 61% of them seen just once. CDR1 and CDR2 from the germline V gene are SGHNT and YENEEA. Trimming cost V 5 bases and J 4 bases, with 12 bases left between them. The CDR3 totals 13 residues. This chain links TRBV11-3 with TRBJ2-7; no reliable D call. The sequence came from a man aged 25-45 years in good health. Input material: memory CD4+ T cells sorted from blood. As to subset: CD45RA-negative fraction. CDR3 amino acids: CASSLKSGYEQYF. CDR3 bases: TGTGCCAGCAGCCTAAAGTCGGGTTACGAGCAGTACTTC.